The sequence of this TCR beta chain was determined in a study of T-cell reconstitution after alpha-beta-depleted transplantation in children. Overall study results and limits: At day 60, the high TCRbeta diversity found in some patients originated from recipient T cells and thymic progenitors that had survived. Expanded graft clones numbering several hundred reportedly gave rise to alpha-beta T cells about two months after transplant. At one year after transplant, newly produced T cells mostly accounted for T-cell counts and diversity.

Using unique molecular identifiers, the investigators prepared the TCRbeta library. TCRdb ran MiXCR on the PCR reads and lists one entry per CDR3 protein. The table shows a few hundred thousand distinct CDR3 sequences, with roughly two fifths occurring only once. Trimming removed 4 bases from V and 1 base from J, with 24 bases in between. The CDR3 is 18 residues long. Germline CDR1 is SGHRS and CDR2 is YFSETQ. As for this clonotype: What it binds is not known.

Sequenced here: PBMCs, sampled before TCRalphabeta/CD19-depleted stem cell transplant. The receptor was derived from a girl aged 2 to 10 with aplastic anemia, due to receive a stem cell transplant. The V and J genes are TRBV5-1 and TRBJ2-7; possibly TRBD1 for D (6 bases). The CDR3 loop is CASSNPGHPESRSYEQYF. The CDR3 nucleotides read TGCGCCAGCAGCAACCCGGGACACCCAGAGAGCCGATCCTACGAGCAGTACTTC. The variable domain in full, with the rest retrieved from reference TRBV5-1 and TRBJ2-7, is KAGVTQTPRYLIKTRGQQVTLSCSPISGHRSVSWYQQTPGQGLQFLFEYFSETQRNKGNFPGRFSGRQFSNSRSEMNVSTLELGDSALYLCASSNPGHPESRSYEQYFGPGTRLTVT.